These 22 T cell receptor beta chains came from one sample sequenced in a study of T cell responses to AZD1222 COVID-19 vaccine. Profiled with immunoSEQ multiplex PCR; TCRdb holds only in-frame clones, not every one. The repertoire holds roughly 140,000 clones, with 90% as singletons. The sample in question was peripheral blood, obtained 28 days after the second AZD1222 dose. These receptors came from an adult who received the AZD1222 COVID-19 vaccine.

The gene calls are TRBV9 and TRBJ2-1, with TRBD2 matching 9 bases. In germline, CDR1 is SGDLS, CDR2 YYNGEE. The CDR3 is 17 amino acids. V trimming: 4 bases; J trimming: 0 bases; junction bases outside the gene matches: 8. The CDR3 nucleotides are TGTGCCAGCAGCTCCCGGGGTAGCGGGGGCTCCTACAATGAGCAGTTCTTC. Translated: CASSSRGSGGSYNEQFF.

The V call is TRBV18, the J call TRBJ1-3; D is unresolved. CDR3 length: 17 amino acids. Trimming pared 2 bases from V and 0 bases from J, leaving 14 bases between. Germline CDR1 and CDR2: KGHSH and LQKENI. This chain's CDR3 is CASSPTEGLSSGNTIYF. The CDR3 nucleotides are TGTGCCAGCTCACCAACAGAGGGTCTTAGCTCTGGAAACACCATATATTTT.

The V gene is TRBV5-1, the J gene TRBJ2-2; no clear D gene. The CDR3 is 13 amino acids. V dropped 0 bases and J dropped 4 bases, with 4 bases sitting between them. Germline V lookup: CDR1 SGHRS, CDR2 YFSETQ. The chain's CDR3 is CASSLGFTGELFF. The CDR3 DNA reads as TGCGCCAGCAGCTTGGGATTCACCGGGGAGCTGTTTTTT.

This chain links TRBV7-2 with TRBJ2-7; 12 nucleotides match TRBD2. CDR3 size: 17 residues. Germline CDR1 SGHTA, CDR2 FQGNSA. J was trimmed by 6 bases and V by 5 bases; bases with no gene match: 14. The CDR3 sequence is CASSPGLAGMRGLEQYF. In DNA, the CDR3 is TGTGCCAGCAGCCCCGGACTAGCGGGAATGAGGGGTCTCGAGCAGTACTTC.

This chain's CDR3 is CASIPTSGASYEQYF. The CDR3 DNA reads TGTGCCAGCATCCCGACCTCAGGTGCCTCCTACGAGCAGTACTTC. This chain joins TRBV5-5 and TRBJ2-7, with D hard to call. Germline V CDR1 and CDR2: SGHKS, YYEKEE (reference sequence). V was trimmed by 6 bases and J by 0 bases, leaving 16 bases between them. This CDR3 region has 15 residues.

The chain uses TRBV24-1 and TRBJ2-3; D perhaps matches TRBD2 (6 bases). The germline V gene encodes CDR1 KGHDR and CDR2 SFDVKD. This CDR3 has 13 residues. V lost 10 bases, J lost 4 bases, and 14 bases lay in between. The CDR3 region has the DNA TGTGCCACTGCTGGAGGGGCAGCAGATACGCAGTATTTT. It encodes CATAGGAADTQYF.

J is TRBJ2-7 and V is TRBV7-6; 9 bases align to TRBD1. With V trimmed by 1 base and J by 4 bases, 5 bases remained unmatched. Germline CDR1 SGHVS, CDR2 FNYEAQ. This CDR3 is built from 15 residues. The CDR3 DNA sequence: TGTGCCAGCAGCTTAGGGGGACAGGGTTTTTACGAGCAGTACTTC. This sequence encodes CASSLGGQGFYEQYF.

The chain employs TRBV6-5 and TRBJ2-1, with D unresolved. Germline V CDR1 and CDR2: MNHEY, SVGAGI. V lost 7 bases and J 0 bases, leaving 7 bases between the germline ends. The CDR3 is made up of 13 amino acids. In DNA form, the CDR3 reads TGTGCCAGCATCGGTAGCTCCTACAATGAGCAGTTCTTC. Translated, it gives CASIGSSYNEQFF.

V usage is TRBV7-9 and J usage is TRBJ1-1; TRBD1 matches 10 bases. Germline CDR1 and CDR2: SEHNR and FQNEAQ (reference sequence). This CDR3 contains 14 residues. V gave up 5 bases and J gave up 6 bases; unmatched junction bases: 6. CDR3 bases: TGTGCCAGCAGCCCCGGACAGGGGGAGGCTGAAGCTTTCTTT. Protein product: CASSPGQGEAEAFF.

CDR3 sequence: CASSLGTFYNEQFF. DNA for the CDR3: TGTGCCAGCAGCTTAGGTACGTTCTACAATGAGCAGTTCTTC. The rearrangement joins TRBV7-2 to TRBJ2-1; D is unresolved. Germline CDR1 SGHTA, CDR2 FQGNSA. The CDR3 runs to 14 residues. With 1 base removed from V and 3 bases from J, the gap between germline ends came to 7 bases.

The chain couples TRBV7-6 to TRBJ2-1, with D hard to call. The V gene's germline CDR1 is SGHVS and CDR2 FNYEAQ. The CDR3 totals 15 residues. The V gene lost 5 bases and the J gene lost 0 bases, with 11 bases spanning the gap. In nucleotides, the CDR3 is TGTGCCAGCAGCCCGACCCCGAGCTCCTACAATGAGCAGTTCTTC. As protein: CASSPTPSSYNEQFF.

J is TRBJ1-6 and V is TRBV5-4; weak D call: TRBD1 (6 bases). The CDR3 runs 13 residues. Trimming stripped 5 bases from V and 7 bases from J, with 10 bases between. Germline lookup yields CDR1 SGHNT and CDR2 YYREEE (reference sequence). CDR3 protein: CASRRDINSPLHF. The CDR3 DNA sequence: TGTGCCAGCAGGCGGGACATAAATTCACCCCTCCACTTT.

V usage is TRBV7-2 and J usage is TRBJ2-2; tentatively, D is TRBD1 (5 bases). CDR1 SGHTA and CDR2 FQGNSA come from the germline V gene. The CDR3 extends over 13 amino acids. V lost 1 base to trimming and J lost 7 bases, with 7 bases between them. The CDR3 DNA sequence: TGTGCCAGCAGCTTAGTTACAGGCGGGGAGCTGTTTTTT. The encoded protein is CASSLVTGGELFF.

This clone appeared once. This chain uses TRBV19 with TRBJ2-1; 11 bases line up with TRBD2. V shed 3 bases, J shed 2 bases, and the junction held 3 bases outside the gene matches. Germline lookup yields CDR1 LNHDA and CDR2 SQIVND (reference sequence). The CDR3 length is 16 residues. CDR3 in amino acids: CASSIVGLAAYNEQFF. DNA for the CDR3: TGTGCCAGTAGTATTGTGGGACTAGCGGCCTACAATGAGCAGTTCTTC.

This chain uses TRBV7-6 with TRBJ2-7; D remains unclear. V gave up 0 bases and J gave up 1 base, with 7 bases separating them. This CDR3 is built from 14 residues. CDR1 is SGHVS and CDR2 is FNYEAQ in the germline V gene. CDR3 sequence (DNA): TGTGCCAGCAGCTTAGCTTCAGGTTCCTACGAGCAGTACTTC. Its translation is CASSLASGSYEQYF. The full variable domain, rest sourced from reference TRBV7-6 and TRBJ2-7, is GAGVSQSPRYKVTKRGQDVALRCDPISGHVSLYWYRQALGQGPEFLTYFNYEAQQDKSGLPNDRFSAERPEGSISTLTIQRTEQRDSAMYRCASSLASGSYEQYFGPGTRLTVT.

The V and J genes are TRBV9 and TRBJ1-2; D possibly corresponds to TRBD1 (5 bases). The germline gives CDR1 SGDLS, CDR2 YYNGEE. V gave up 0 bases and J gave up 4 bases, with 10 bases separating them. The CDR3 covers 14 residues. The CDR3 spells CASSVEAGPYGYTF. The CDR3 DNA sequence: TGTGCCAGCAGCGTAGAGGCAGGGCCCTATGGCTACACCTTC.

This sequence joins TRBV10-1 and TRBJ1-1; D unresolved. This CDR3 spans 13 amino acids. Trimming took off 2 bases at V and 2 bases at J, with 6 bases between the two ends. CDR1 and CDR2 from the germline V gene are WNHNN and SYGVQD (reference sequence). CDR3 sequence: CASSEQVNTEAFF. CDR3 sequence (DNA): TGCGCCAGCAGTGAGCAGGTTAACACTGAAGCTTTCTTT.

The CDR3 reads CASSPRQEPLWAFF. The CDR3, as DNA: TGTGCCAGCAGCCCGCGACAGGAGCCTCTTTGGGCTTTCTTT. The chain links TRBV7-9 to TRBJ1-1; a possible D gene is TRBD1 (6 bases). The germline V gene has CDR1 SEHNR and CDR2 FQNEAQ (reference sequence). V dropped 5 bases and J dropped 11 bases, with 21 bases sitting between them. The CDR3 totals 14 residues.

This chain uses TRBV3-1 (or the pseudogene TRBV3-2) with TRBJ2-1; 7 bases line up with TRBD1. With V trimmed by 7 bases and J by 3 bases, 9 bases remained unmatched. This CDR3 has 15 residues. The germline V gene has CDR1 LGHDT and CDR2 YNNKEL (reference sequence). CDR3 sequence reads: CASTLRDRLYNEQFF. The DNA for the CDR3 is TGTGCCAGCACCCTCCGGGACAGACTCTACAATGAGCAGTTCTTC.

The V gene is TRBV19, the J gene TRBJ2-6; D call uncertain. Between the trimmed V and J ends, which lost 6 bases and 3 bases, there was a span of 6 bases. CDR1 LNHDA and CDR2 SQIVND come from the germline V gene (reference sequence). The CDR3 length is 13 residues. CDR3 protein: CASSPVGANVLTF. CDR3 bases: TGTGCCAGTAGCCCCGTTGGGGCCAACGTCCTGACTTTC.

The CDR3 nucleotides are TGTGCCAGCATGTCAAGTACCTCTGGAAACACCATATATTTT. Translating gives CASMSSTSGNTIYF. The chain links TRBV2 to TRBJ1-3; D gene uncertain. This CDR3 region has 14 residues. Germline values: CDR1 SNHLY, CDR2 FYNNEI. Trimming shortened V by 7 bases and J by 0 bases, and 10 bases separated the two germline ends.

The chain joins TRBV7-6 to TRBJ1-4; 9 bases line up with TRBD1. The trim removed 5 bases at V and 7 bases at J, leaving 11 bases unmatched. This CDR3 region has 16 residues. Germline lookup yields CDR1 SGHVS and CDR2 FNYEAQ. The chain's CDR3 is CASSGITGGAGEKLFF. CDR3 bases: TGTGCCAGCAGCGGAATTACAGGGGGCGCGGGTGAAAAACTGTTTTTT.